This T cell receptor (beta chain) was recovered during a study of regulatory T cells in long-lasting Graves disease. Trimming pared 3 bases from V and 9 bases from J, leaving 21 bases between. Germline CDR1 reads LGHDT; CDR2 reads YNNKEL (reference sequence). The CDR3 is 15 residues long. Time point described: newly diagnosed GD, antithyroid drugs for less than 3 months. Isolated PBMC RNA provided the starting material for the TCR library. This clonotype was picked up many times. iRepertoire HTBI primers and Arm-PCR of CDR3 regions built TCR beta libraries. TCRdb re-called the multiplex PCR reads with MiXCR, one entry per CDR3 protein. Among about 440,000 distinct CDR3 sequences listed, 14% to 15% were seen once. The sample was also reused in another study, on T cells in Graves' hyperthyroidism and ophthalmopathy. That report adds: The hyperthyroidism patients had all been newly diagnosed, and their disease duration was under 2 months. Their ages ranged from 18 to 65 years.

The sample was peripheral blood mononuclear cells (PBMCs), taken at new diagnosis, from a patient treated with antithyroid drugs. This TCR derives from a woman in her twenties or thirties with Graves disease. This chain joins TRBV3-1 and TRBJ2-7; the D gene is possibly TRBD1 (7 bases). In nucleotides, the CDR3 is TGTGCCAGCAGCCATCCGGGACTCCCAGGGGGTCGGCAGTACTTC. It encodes CASSHPGLPGGRQYF.